These 2 T cell receptor beta chains were all obtained from the same sample, sequenced in a study of chemoradiotherapy in HPV16-positive cancers. Measured with immunoSEQ multiplex PCR; TCRdb has only the in-frame clones, and not every one. The sample yields over 20,000 clones, more than 75% seen once. The sample here was blood, taken from a patient who underwent chemoradiotherapy. Every receptor here comes from a human donor with HPV-associated anogenital cancer.

This clone was observed a single time. The chain uses TRBV19 and TRBJ1-2; D is uncertain. Germline assignment: CDR1 LNHDA and CDR2 SQIVND (reference sequence). The CDR3 has 15 amino acids. Trimming removed 6 bases at V and 0 bases at J, with 14 bases between. This chain's CDR3 is CASSIQGITNYGYTF. CDR3 DNA sequence: TGTGCCAGTAGCATCCAAGGGATAACTAACTATGGCTACACCTTC.

Regarding this clone: Other DNA sequences in this specimen translate into the identical CDR3. The chain combines TRBV30 with TRBJ1-5; D gene unclear. CDR1 is GTSNPN, CDR2 SVGIG, per germline (reference sequence). The CDR3 has 13 residues. V gave up 0 bases and J gave up 6 bases, with 9 bases separating them. CDR3 DNA: TGTGCCTGGAGTGTGAAGGGCAGTCAGCCCCAGCATTTT. It codes for CAWSVKGSQPQHF.